The entry that follows covers one TCR beta chain sequence. The target antigen is unknown. J lost 2 bases, V lost 0 bases, and 10 bases had no gene match. CDR1 is DFQATT, CDR2 SNEGSKA, per germline (reference sequence). The CDR3 has 18 residues. This specimen comes from a study of T-cell reconstitution after alpha-beta-depleted transplantation in children. Regarding the study as a whole: Where some patients showed high TCRbeta diversity at day 60, it came from recipient T cells and thymic progenitors that had survived. Reported findings indicate that, about two months after transplant, alpha-beta T cells came from several hundred expanded clones, which were derived from non-depleted graft cells. Counts and diversity of T cells one year after transplant came mostly from newly produced T cells.

This sample's TCRbeta library carried unique molecular identifier barcodes. TCRdb processed the PCR reads anew with MiXCR; each CDR3 protein has one entry. Seen here are about 580,000 distinct CDR3 sequences, roughly 24% observed once, and the top ten hold approximately 14%. The specimen comprised PBMCs, mostly from graft donor cells, sampled 360 days after TCRalphabeta/CD19-depleted stem cell transplant. The rearrangement joins TRBV20-1 to TRBJ2-7; TRBD2 agrees at 13 bases. This TCR came from a boy younger than two who had a stem cell transplant for acute myeloid leukemia, so the T cells may come from the graft donor. The CDR3 sequence is CSARDGLAGDLKTYEQYF. CDR3 in DNA: TGCAGTGCTAGAGATGGACTAGCGGGGGACCTAAAAACCTACGAGCAGTACTTC.